Each of the 27 T cell receptor beta chains below was sequenced from the same sample in a study of T cells in Graves' hyperthyroidism and ophthalmopathy. RNA transcripts gave rise to amplified TCR beta CDR3 regions. An initial round of RT-PCR targeting the TCR CDR3 relied on the HTBI primer set. TCRdb re-called the multiplex PCR reads through MiXCR, storing one row per CDR3 protein. Here the sample spans approximately 600,000 distinct CDR3 sequences, about 16% being singletons. The specimen was blood. The origin of the receptors is a woman between 25 and 40 years old with Graves' hyperthyroidism.

This clonotype was counted many times. The rearrangement joins TRBV28 to TRBJ2-5; D perhaps matches TRBD1 (5 bases). Trimming took 2 bases from V and 0 from J, leaving 7 bases between them. Germline loops: CDR1 MDHEN, CDR2 SYDVKM. This CDR3 contains 14 residues. The CDR3, as DNA: TGTGCCAGCAGTTTAGCCAGGGACCAAGAGACCCAGTACTTC. Protein sequence: CASSLARDQETQYF.

This clonotype has a handful of counts. The chain combines TRBV9 with TRBJ2-2, with D perhaps matching TRBD1 or TRBD2 (5 bases each). V was clipped by 4 bases and J by 5 bases, with 12 bases between them. The germline V gene has CDR1 SGDLS and CDR2 YYNGEE. The CDR3 runs to 14 residues. CDR3 region: CASSYTRGTGELFF. CDR3 nucleotide sequence: TGTGCCAGCAGCTATACTAGGGGAACCGGGGAGCTGTTTTTT.

This chain connects TRBV12-3 or TRBV12-4 to TRBJ2-4; possibly TRBD1 for D (6 bases). Trimming removed 2 bases from V and 14 bases from J, with 13 bases in between. The CDR3 runs 12 residues. The CDR3 DNA sequence: TGTGCCAGCAGTTTACTAAGACAGGAAGAGTACTTC. Its protein is CASSLLRQEEYF.

There are a few counts of this clonotype. J is TRBJ2-7 and V is TRBV11-1; D is possibly TRBD1 (6 bases). Between the trimmed V and J ends, which lost 4 bases and 3 bases, there was a span of 16 bases. This CDR3 is built from 15 residues. Per germline, CDR1 SGHAT and CDR2 FQDESV (reference sequence). This CDR3 is CASSSGQKFSYEQYF. The DNA for the CDR3 is TGTGCCAGCAGCTCCGGACAGAAGTTTAGCTACGAGCAGTACTTC.

This clonotype was picked up many times. CDR3 in amino acids: CASSPDPTGDEKLFF. CDR3 DNA: TGTGCCAGCAGCCCCGACCCGACAGGAGATGAAAAACTGTTTTTT. The rearrangement uses TRBV3-1 and TRBJ1-4; D may be TRBD1 (6 bases). The ends were cut back, 4 bases at V and 6 bases at J, with 15 bases in the middle. Per the germline V gene, CDR1 is LGHDT and CDR2 is YNNKEL (reference sequence). The CDR3 contains 15 residues.

This clonotype is a singleton in its sample. V and J are TRBV7-2 and TRBJ2-5; D not certain. The CDR3 totals 13 residues. Germline V gene lookup returns CDR1 SGHTA and CDR2 FQGNSA. V gave up 2 bases and J gave up 4 bases, with 8 bases separating them. The CDR3 nucleotides are TGTGCCAGCAGCTTATATACAATAGAGACCCAGTACTTC. The encoded protein is CASSLYTIETQYF. The complete variable domain, with remaining parts taken from reference TRBV7-2 and TRBJ2-5, reads GAGVSQSPSNKVTEKGKDVELRCDPISGHTALYWYRQSLGQGLEFLIYFQGNSAPDKSGLPSDRFSAERTGGSVSTLTIQRTQQEDSAVYLCASSLYTIETQYFGPGTRLLVL.

This clonotype was seen only a few times. A much larger clonotype is one base distant, so this may be a read error. The gene calls are TRBV11-2 and TRBJ2-3, with D uncertain. The J call is uncertain, as TRBJ1-5 better fits the DNA end. Germline loops: CDR1 SGHAT, CDR2 FQNNGV. The CDR3 has 11 amino acids. The CDR3 spells CASSLEDTQHF. In DNA, the CDR3 is TGTGCCAGCAGCTTAGAGGATACGCAGCATTTT.

This clonotype has a count of ten or more. The J gene is TRBJ2-3, the V gene TRBV29-1; no firm D call. V lost 4 bases, J lost 0 bases, and 11 bases lay in between. This CDR3 is 14 amino acids long. CDR1 SQVTM and CDR2 ANQGSEA come from the germline V gene. The CDR3 region is CSVGRGSSTDTQYF. The CDR3 bases are TGCAGCGTTGGTAGAGGATCTAGCACAGATACGCAGTATTTT.

In its sample, this clonotype was seen a few times. The chain carries TRBV6-1 and TRBJ2-5; 13 bases line up with TRBD2. CDR3 length: 15 residues. V was clipped by 8 bases and J by 3 bases; unmatched bases: 6. CDR1 and CDR2 (germline): MNHNS, SASEGT. The DNA for the CDR3 is TGTGCCAGCGGGAGGGGACTAGCGGGAAAAGAGACCCAGTACTTC. Translated: CASGRGLAGKETQYF.

In this sample, this clonotype turned up many times. This chain uses TRBV2 with TRBJ1-1; D is possibly TRBD1 (5 bases). V was pared by 6 bases and J by 7 bases, with 12 bases between. Germline CDR1 is SNHLY and CDR2 is FYNNEI. The CDR3 runs to 12 residues. CDR3 protein: CASRYQGYEAFF. The CDR3 DNA reads as TGTGCCAGCAGATACCAGGGATATGAAGCTTTCTTT.

V and J are TRBV6-1 and TRBJ2-7; 9 positions match TRBD2. The DNA end is more similar to TRBJ2-1, so the J call may be wrong. The V gene's germline CDR1 is MNHNS and CDR2 SASEGT. The CDR3 covers 15 residues. In DNA form, the CDR3 reads TGTGCCAGCAGTGATGAGTTCAGCGGGGGGTACGAGCAGTTCTTC. Amino acids: CASSDEFSGGYEQFF.

This clonotype was seen ten or more times. The gene calls are TRBV3-1 and TRBJ2-7; D gene ambiguous. The germline gives CDR1 LGHDT, CDR2 YNNKEL (reference sequence). The CDR3 spans 14 residues. V was pared by 2 bases and J by 3 bases, with 11 bases between. The CDR3 nucleotides read TGTGCCAGCAGCCAATGGGTCAAGAACTACGAGCAGTACTTC. Amino acids: CASSQWVKNYEQYF.

This clonotype has a count of ten or more. V and J are TRBV3-1 and TRBJ1-2; D might be TRBD1 (5 bases). Trimming left V 5 bases short and J 8 bases short, with 21 bases between. The CDR3 is made up of 15 amino acids. Germline CDR1 and CDR2: LGHDT and YNNKEL (reference sequence). The CDR3 coding sequence is TGTGCCAGCAGCGAGACGTGGGACGGCATCGGGGGCTACACCTTC. Amino acid sequence: CASSETWDGIGGYTF.

In this sample, this clonotype turned up a few times. The chain combines TRBV27 with TRBJ2-4; 9 positions agree with TRBD2. CDR1 is MNHEY, CDR2 SMNVEV, per germline (reference sequence). The V and J ends lost 5 bases and 5 bases, in that order; junction bases with no gene match: 4. The CDR3 is 14 residues long. This CDR3 is CASSIAGAQNIQYF. The CDR3 bases are TGTGCCAGCAGTATAGCGGGAGCGCAAAACATTCAGTACTTC.

This clonotype appeared many times. The rearrangement joins TRBV20-1 to TRBJ2-7; the match to TRBD2 covers 7 bases. CDR1 DFQATT and CDR2 SNEGSKA come from the germline V gene (reference sequence). The CDR3 consists of 15 residues. V gave up 8 bases and J gave up 4 bases; unmatched junction bases: 17. The CDR3 coding sequence is TGCAGTCTCGAGGGTTCGGCGGGAGTGGATTACGAGCAGTACTTC. This codes for CSLEGSAGVDYEQYF.

In this sample, this clonotype turned up once. The chain combines TRBV4-1 with TRBJ2-7, with D unclear. Germline CDR1 is MGHRA and CDR2 is YSYEKL. CDR3 length equals 14 residues. V dropped 0 bases and J dropped 2 bases, with 8 bases sitting between them. The CDR3 DNA reads as TGCGCCAGCAGCCAAGATCGAACAGCCTACGAGCAGTACTTC. It codes for CASSQDRTAYEQYF.

Comments on this clonotype: Being one base from a much bigger clone, this may be a read error. Without the conserved terminal phenylalanine or tryptophan, this CDR3 likely stems from a read error. J is TRBJ2-1 and V is TRBV11-2; no clear D gene. CDR3 length: 14 residues. CDR1 is SGHAT, CDR2 FQNNGV, per germline. V dropped 2 bases and J dropped 2 bases, with 7 bases sitting between them. CDR3 residues: CASSLLVPYNEQFL. As DNA, the CDR3 is TGTGCCAGCAGCTTACTTGTCCCCTACAATGAGCAGTTCCTC.

The chain uses TRBV5-8 and TRBJ2-5, with a weak D call TRBD1 (6 bases). The germline V gene encodes CDR1 SGHTS and CDR2 YDEGEE. The CDR3 is made up of 15 amino acids. Trimming took 3 bases from V and 5 from J, leaving 17 bases between them. The CDR3 DNA reads as TGTGCCAGCAGCTCTTACCACAGGGTTCGGGAGACCCAGTACTTC. This translates into CASSSYHRVRETQYF.

The V gene is TRBV4-1, the J gene TRBJ1-2, with 7 bases identical to TRBD1. The CDR3 loop spans 16 amino acids. V gave up 1 base and J gave up 2 bases; unmatched junction bases: 7. Germline V lookup: CDR1 MGHRA, CDR2 YSYEKL. CDR3 DNA sequence: TGCGCCAGCAGCCAAGCCACTGGACAGGCGAACTATGGCTACACCTTC. Its translation is CASSQATGQANYGYTF.

The chain carries TRBV5-1 and TRBJ1-5; D is undetermined. With 2 bases removed from V and 2 bases from J, the gap between germline ends came to 8 bases. Germline CDR1 and CDR2: SGHRS and YFSETQ. This CDR3 is built from 14 residues. CDR3 region: CASSLTEGNQPQHF. CDR3 coding DNA: TGCGCCAGCAGCTTAACAGAGGGCAATCAGCCCCAGCATTTT. Full variable domain (missing parts from reference TRBV5-1 and TRBJ1-5): KAGVTQTPRYLIKTRGQQVTLSCSPISGHRSVSWYQQTPGQGLQFLFEYFSETQRNKGNFPGRFSGRQFSNSRSEMNVSTLELGDSALYLCASSLTEGNQPQHFGDGTRLSIL.

The chain employs TRBV7-2 and TRBJ2-1; D might be TRBD1 or TRBD2, each matching 5 bases. Germline V CDR1 and CDR2: SGHTA, FQGNSA. This CDR3 has 14 residues. V lost 3 bases to trimming and J lost 10 bases, with 16 bases between them. CDR3 DNA: TGTGCCAGCAGCTTCCCGGGACCGACATTCGAGCAGTTCTTC. The encoded protein is CASSFPGPTFEQFF.

The chain uses TRBV6-1 and TRBJ1-4; possible D gene TRBD1, 6 bases. There are 14 residues in the CDR3. Trimming shortened V by 2 bases and J by 8 bases, and 12 bases separated the two germline ends. Germline CDR1 MNHNS, CDR2 SASEGT. The CDR3: CASSENRVQEKLFF. The CDR3 nucleotides read TGTGCCAGCAGTGAAAACAGGGTGCAGGAAAAACTGTTTTTT.

This clonotype was counted ten times or more. The V gene is TRBV3-1, the J gene TRBJ2-3; 8 bases line up with TRBD1. Germline V gene data show CDR1 as LGHDT and CDR2 as YNNKEL (reference sequence). The V and J ends lost 4 bases and 4 bases, in that order; junction bases with no gene match: 7. The CDR3 is made up of 15 amino acids. This CDR3 is CASSPRDRLSDTQYF. CDR3 nucleotides: TGTGCCAGCAGCCCCCGGGACAGGCTGTCAGATACGCAGTATTTT.

This clonotype has only a few counts. The chain joins TRBV20-1 to TRBJ2-7; D remains unclear. CDR1 DFQATT and CDR2 SNEGSKA come from the germline V gene (reference sequence). This CDR3 has 13 residues. Trimming stripped 0 bases from V and 2 bases from J, with 8 bases between. The CDR3 sequence is CSARDRPAYEQYF. CDR3 in DNA: TGCAGTGCTAGAGACCGACCCGCCTACGAGCAGTACTTC.

The V call is TRBV14, the J call TRBJ2-5, with D maybe TRBD1 (7 bases). The V and J ends lost 4 bases and 4 bases respectively, with 16 bases between them. The CDR3 loop spans 15 amino acids. Germline CDR1 is SGHDN and CDR2 is FVKESK. DNA of the CDR3: TGTGCCAGCAGCCGACACGGGACAGCGGGAGAGACCCAGTACTTC. It specifies CASSRHGTAGETQYF.

The chain has TRBV27 and TRBJ2-7; D call uncertain. Trimming removed 3 bases from V and 1 base from J, with 10 bases in between. The CDR3 is 14 amino acids. Germline CDR1 and CDR2: MNHEY and SMNVEV (reference sequence). The CDR3 DNA sequence: TGTGCCAGCAGTTTTCTAGTTAGGTCCTACGAGCAGTACTTC. Protein sequence: CASSFLVRSYEQYF.

This clonotype appeared many times. The gene calls are TRBV7-9 and TRBJ2-1; TRBD1 might be the D (5 bases). The CDR3 spans 14 residues. The germline gives CDR1 SEHNR, CDR2 FQNEAQ (reference sequence). V lost 3 bases, J lost 4 bases, and 10 bases lay in between. The CDR3 region is CASSFLDSYNEQFF. Here the CDR3 DNA reads TGTGCCAGCAGCTTCCTAGACAGTTACAATGAGCAGTTCTTC.